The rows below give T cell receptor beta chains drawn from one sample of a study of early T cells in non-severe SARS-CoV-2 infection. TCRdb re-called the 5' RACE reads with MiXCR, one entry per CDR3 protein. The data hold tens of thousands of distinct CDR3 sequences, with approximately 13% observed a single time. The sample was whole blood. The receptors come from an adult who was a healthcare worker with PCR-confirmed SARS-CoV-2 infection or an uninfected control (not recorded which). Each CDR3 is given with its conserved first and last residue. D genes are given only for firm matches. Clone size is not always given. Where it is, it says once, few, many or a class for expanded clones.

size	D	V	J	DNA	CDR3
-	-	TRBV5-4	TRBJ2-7	TGTGCCAGCAGCTTTGACAGGCGGGACGAGCAGTACTTC	CASSFDRRDEQYF
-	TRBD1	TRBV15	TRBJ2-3	TGTGCCACCAGCCGACAGGGGGCTTCCACAGATACGCAGTATTTT	CATSRQGASTDTQYF
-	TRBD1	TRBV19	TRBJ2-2	TGTGCCAGTAGTATCGGCCGGACAGGGGCTAACACCGGGGAGCTGTTTTTT	CASSIGRTGANTGELFF
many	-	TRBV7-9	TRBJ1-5	TGTGCCAGCAGCTTAGGGGTTCAGCCCCAGCATTTT	CASSLGVQPQHF
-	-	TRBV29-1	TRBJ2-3	TGCAGCGTTGTTGTAGTCTCGAGCACAGATACGCAGTATTTT	CSVVVVSSTDTQYF
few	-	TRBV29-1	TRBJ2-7	TGCAGCGTTGTTGAGGGACACCCTTCCCCCCAGTACTTC	CSVVEGHPSPQYF
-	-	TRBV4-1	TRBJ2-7	TGCGCCAGCAGCCAAGAAGAGGTTTCGGGCTACGAGCAGTACTTC	CASSQEEVSGYEQYF
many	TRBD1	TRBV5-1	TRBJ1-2	TGTGCCAGCAGCTCGACAGGGGCGGACTATGGCTACACCTTC	CASSSTGADYGYTF
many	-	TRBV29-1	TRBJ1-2	TGCAGCGTTGGATGGGGAGGGAACCCTCATGGCTACACCTTC	CSVGWGGNPHGYTF
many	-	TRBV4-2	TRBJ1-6	TGTGCCAGCAGCCAAGGACAGCCTTACTCCTATAATTCACCCCTCCACTTT	CASSQGQPYSYNSPLHF
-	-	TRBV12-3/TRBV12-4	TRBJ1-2	TGTGCCAGCACCCCGTCGGGGGCTCACTATGGCTACACCTTC	CASTPSGAHYGYTF
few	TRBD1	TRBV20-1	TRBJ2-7	TGCAGTGCTAGAGGGGACAGGAGAGAGCAGTACTTC	CSARGDRREQYF
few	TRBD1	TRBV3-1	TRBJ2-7	TGTGCCAGCAGCCAAGATCCAGGACAGGGGGCATCGGAGCAGTACTTC	CASSQDPGQGASEQYF
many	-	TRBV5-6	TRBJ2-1	TGTGCCAGCAGCATGGCCCTGGAGGATGAGCAGTTCTTC	CASSMALEDEQFF
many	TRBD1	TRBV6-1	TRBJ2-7	TGTGCCAGCGCCCCGTACAGGGGAATTTACGAGCAGTACTTC	CASAPYRGIYEQYF
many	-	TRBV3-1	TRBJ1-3	TGTGCCAGCAGCCAAGTGGAAGGAAACACCATATATTTT	CASSQVEGNTIYF
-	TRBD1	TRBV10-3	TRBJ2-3	TGTGCCATCGGAACGGGACAGGGGTATGATACGCAGTATTTT	CAIGTGQGYDTQYF
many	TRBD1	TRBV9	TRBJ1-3	TGTGCCAGCAGCGTAGACGGGACAGCTTATTTCTCTGGAAACACCATATATTTT	CASSVDGTAYFSGNTIYF
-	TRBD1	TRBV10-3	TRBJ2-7	TGTGCCATCAGTGCCGTCGGACAGGGGAATTACGAGCAGTACTTC	CAISAVGQGNYEQYF
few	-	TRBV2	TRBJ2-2	TGTGCCAGCAGTGCCACCCACCTTATCACCGGGGAGCTGTTTTTT	CASSATHLITGELFF
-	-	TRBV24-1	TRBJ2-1	TGTGCCGCCTCCGGAGGGGCTTCAAGTGAGCAGTTCTTC	CAASGGASSEQFF
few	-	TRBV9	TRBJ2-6	TGTGCCAGCAGCCAGGGGGGCTCTGGGGCCAACGTCCTGACTTTC	CASSQGGSGANVLTF
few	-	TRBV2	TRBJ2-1	TGTGCCAGCAGGGGTCCGGACGGCACCTACAATGAGCAGTTCTTC	CASRGPDGTYNEQFF
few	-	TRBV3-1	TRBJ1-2	TGTGCCAGCAGGCCTACCGGACTTCAAGGCTATGGCTACACCTTC	CASRPTGLQGYGYTF
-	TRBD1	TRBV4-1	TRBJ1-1	TGCGCCAGCAGTTTTTCCGCCGGGACAGGGGTTTCCTGGAACACTGAAGCTTTCTTT	CASSFSAGTGVSWNTEAFF